This T cell receptor (beta chain) appears in the sequencing data of a study of cytomegalovirus exposure and HLA in healthy donors. Study information: Earlier findings included 100 million to 130 million unique TCR beta sequences obtained from roughly 200 million T cells.

PCR used 60 Vbeta primers and 13 Jbeta primers. Some clones are missing from TCRdb's copy, which holds only in-frame ones; the method was immunoSEQ multiplex PCR. The sample has fewer than 200,000 clones, approximately 80% seen once. The sequence came from a man between 40 and 49 years old in good health and CMV-seronegative. Sequenced material: PBMCs.

The CDR3 region has the DNA TGTGCCAGCAGCTTAGGACTCCACACAGATACGCAGTATTTT. Its translation: CASSLGLHTDTQYF. The chain uses TRBV11-2 and TRBJ2-3; D gene uncertain. The V gene's germline CDR1 is SGHAT and CDR2 FQNNGV. The length of the CDR3 is 14 residues. The V end was cut by 1 base, the J end by 2 bases, with 7 bases between.